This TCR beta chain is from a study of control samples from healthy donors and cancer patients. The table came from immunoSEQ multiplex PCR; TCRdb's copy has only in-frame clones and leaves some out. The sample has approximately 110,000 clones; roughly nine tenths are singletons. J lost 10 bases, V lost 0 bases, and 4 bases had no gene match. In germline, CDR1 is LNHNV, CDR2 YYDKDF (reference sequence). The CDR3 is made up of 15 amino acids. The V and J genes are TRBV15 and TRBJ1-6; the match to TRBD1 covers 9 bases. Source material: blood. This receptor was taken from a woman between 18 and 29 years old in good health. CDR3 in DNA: TGTGCCACCAGCAGAGATGGGACAGGGAGGTCACCCCTCCACTTT. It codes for CATSRDGTGRSPLHF.